This is a list of T cell receptor beta chains from one sample in a study of cytomegalovirus exposure and HLA in healthy donors. Generated by immunoSEQ multiplex PCR, the TCRdb table keeps only in-frame clones and is missing some. The sample lists some 150,000 clones, almost 85% seen once, with less than 1.5% in the top ten. The sequenced sample consisted of PBMCs. All receptors come from a man aged 25 to 45 in good health and CMV-seropositive. Each CDR3 is given without its conserved first and last residue. The order of the fields is J gene, V gene, CDR3 protein.

j_call: TRBJ2-2; v_call: TRBV28; cdr3_aa: ASSLEPSGRMYTGELF
j_call: TRBJ2-3; v_call: TRBV19; cdr3_aa: AAKLMPSGRSMTDTQY
j_call: TRBJ2-7; v_call: TRBV2; cdr3_aa: ASRPSGIYEQY
j_call: TRBJ2-4; v_call: TRBV7-8; cdr3_aa: ASSLERRSGGLAS
j_call: TRBJ2-7; v_call: TRBV28; cdr3_aa: ASGARGAEASYEQY
j_call: TRBJ2-7; v_call: TRBV18; cdr3_aa: ASSGGVPGEQY
j_call: TRBJ1-2; v_call: TRBV6-1; cdr3_aa: ASSEASAQGRIYGYT
j_call: TRBJ2-7; v_call: TRBV7-9; cdr3_aa: ASSLAPGVDEQY
j_call: TRBJ1-1; v_call: TRBV6-1; cdr3_aa: ASSEQVNTEAF
j_call: TRBJ1-1; v_call: TRBV5-6; cdr3_aa: ASSLFWGVRTEAF
j_call: TRBJ2-7; v_call: TRBV10-3; cdr3_aa: AIRPGQGPYEQY
j_call: TRBJ1-6; v_call: TRBV28; cdr3_aa: ASSLDRGNYSPLH
j_call: TRBJ2-1; v_call: TRBV6-1; cdr3_aa: ASSDTSLSSYNEQF
j_call: TRBJ1-6; v_call: TRBV6-1; cdr3_aa: ASRVDRTLGSPLH
j_call: TRBJ1-5; v_call: TRBV6-8; cdr3_aa: ASSSRAADPPQKISNQPQH
j_call: TRBJ1-6; v_call: TRBV7-9; cdr3_aa: ASSRSASPLH
j_call: TRBJ1-1; v_call: TRBV19; cdr3_aa: ASSPLRGDTEAF
j_call: TRBJ2-5; v_call: TRBV7-8; cdr3_aa: ASSWGIAGEGQETQY
j_call: TRBJ1-6; v_call: TRBV6-5; cdr3_aa: ASSYDRDNSPLH
j_call: TRBJ1-2; v_call: TRBV27; cdr3_aa: ASRRVGYGYT
j_call: TRBJ2-5; v_call: TRBV28; cdr3_aa: ASRTQGRGETQY
j_call: TRBJ2-3; v_call: TRBV6-5; cdr3_aa: ASKPRGNTDTQY
j_call: TRBJ2-1; v_call: TRBV6-1; cdr3_aa: ASSEAAGSGHEQF
j_call: TRBJ2-7; v_call: TRBV19; cdr3_aa: ASSTRDSSYEQY
j_call: TRBJ2-1; v_call: TRBV11-2; cdr3_aa: ASSLVGPNNEQF
j_call: TRBJ1-2; v_call: TRBV6-1; cdr3_aa: ASSLEQGAYGYT
j_call: TRBJ2-7; v_call: TRBV7-9; cdr3_aa: ASSPPGVYEQY
j_call: TRBJ2-4; v_call: TRBV10-1; cdr3_aa: ASINKRGSVDCAKNIQY
j_call: TRBJ1-3; v_call: TRBV2; cdr3_aa: ASSGRAQAGNTIY
j_call: TRBJ1-2; v_call: TRBV19; cdr3_aa: ASTTDRDRANYGYT
j_call: TRBJ2-1; v_call: TRBV7-2; cdr3_aa: ASSLDSTSVRTGNEQF
j_call: TRBJ1-1; v_call: TRBV6-5; cdr3_aa: ASSLSLRNTEAF
j_call: TRBJ2-5; v_call: TRBV21-1; cdr3_aa: ASTTRVQTQY
j_call: TRBJ1-5; v_call: TRBV6-1; cdr3_aa: ASSPVGGGNQPQH
j_call: TRBJ2-5; v_call: TRBV5-1; cdr3_aa: ASSLDGVAKETQY
j_call: TRBJ1-2; v_call: TRBV27; cdr3_aa: ASSEGGFYGYT
j_call: TRBJ2-5; v_call: TRBV6-5; cdr3_aa: ASYDSGAQETQY
j_call: TRBJ2-1; v_call: TRBV4-1; cdr3_aa: ASSLGTGLYNEQF
j_call: TRBJ2-3; v_call: TRBV5-1; cdr3_aa: ASTGGFSTDTQY
j_call: TRBJ2-3; v_call: TRBV19; cdr3_aa: ASSIGTSGNLGTDTQY
j_call: TRBJ1-1; v_call: TRBV5-4; cdr3_aa: ASSLGMDSPDTEAF
j_call: TRBJ1-6; v_call: TRBV6-6; cdr3_aa: ASSYEYPLSGSPLH
j_call: TRBJ2-3; v_call: TRBV5-1; cdr3_aa: ASSLTTTDTQY
j_call: TRBJ2-3; v_call: TRBV19; cdr3_aa: ASSFPGLAGVNTQY
j_call: TRBJ2-5; v_call: TRBV19; cdr3_aa: ASSPGLVQETQY
j_call: TRBJ2-6; v_call: TRBV12-5; cdr3_aa: ASGLGGTGSGANVLT
j_call: TRBJ2-7; v_call: TRBV19; cdr3_aa: ASSAGPAYEQY